The clone carrying this T cell receptor beta chain qualifies as medium-sized. Its antigen is unknown. Other DNA sequences from this sample encode an identical CDR3 as well. TCRdb's copy holds only in-frame clones and misses some; the assay was immunoSEQ multiplex PCR. Among roughly 13,000 clones listed, roughly 70% were seen once. This record comes from a study of tumor-infiltrating lymphocytes in localized non-small cell lung cancer. Overall study: Several tumor histologies, both smoking statuses, and some post-neoadjuvant chemotherapy samples were included.

This CDR3 comprises 16 residues. Trimming cost V 1 base and J 1 base, with 13 bases left between them. The V gene's germline CDR1 is GTSNPN and CDR2 SVGIG (reference sequence). Study conclusions and caveats: Immunotypes IM1 and IM2 had similar TCR-derived T-cell fractions. Different pieces of the same tissue were used for each assay. Tumors had more T cell infiltration than uninvolved lung, per TCRbeta sequencing and CD3 counts.

Sequenced input: uninvolved lung tissue not adjacent to the tumor. The J gene is TRBJ2-2, the V gene TRBV30, with D perhaps matching TRBD2 (6 bases). The TCR comes from a human donor with non-small cell lung cancer. CDR3 loop: CAWSGAGTENTGELFF. The CDR3 coding sequence is TGTGCCTGGAGTGGGGCCGGGACTGAGAACACCGGGGAGCTGTTTTTT.